One and the same sample provided the 30 T cell receptor beta chains below, sequenced in a study of T cell repertoires in cytomegalovirus infection. MiXCR, applied by TCRdb to the reads, yields one record per CDR3 protein. The table includes tens of thousands of distinct CDR3 sequences, roughly 20% detected once. The antigens these receptors bind are not known. The specimen sequenced was PBMCs, sequenced either directly or after in vitro stimulation (not recorded which). The receptors were sampled from a human donor in good health (CMV status not recorded). Some clones in this sample may be carry-over from other donors' samples.

This clonotype was counted only a few times. The genes are TRBV7-2 and TRBJ2-3, with D perhaps matching TRBD2 (5 bases). The germline gives CDR1 SGHTA, CDR2 FQGNSA. The V end lost 5 bases, the J end lost 1 base, and 13 bases lay between the germline ends. The CDR3 spans 15 residues. The chain's CDR3 is CASSPRRRGTDTQYF. CDR3 nucleotides: TGTGCCAGCAGCCCTCGGAGGCGTGGCACAGATACGCAGTATTTT.

This clonotype occurred a few times. The chain carries TRBV11-3 and TRBJ2-1, with 8 nucleotides matching TRBD2. The CDR3 contains 15 residues. Trimming took 5 bases from V and 2 from J; bases not matched to a gene: 5. Per germline, CDR1 SGHNT and CDR2 YENEEA. CDR3 in DNA: TGTGCCAGCAGCCACCGACTAGCGCCCTACAATGAGCAGTTCTTC. Its translation is CASSHRLAPYNEQFF.

The chain combines TRBV6-1 with TRBJ2-1, with D perhaps given as TRBD1 or TRBD2 (5 bases each). The CDR3 has 17 amino acids. V was cut by 2 bases and J by 4 bases, with 18 bases left in between. Germline loops: CDR1 MNHNS, CDR2 SASEGT. CDR3: CASSEYPPGTTYNEQFF. The CDR3 nucleotides read TGTGCCAGCAGTGAATATCCCCCGGGGACCACATACAATGAGCAGTTCTTC.

As concerns this clonotype: This may be a read error: a much more frequent sequence differs by one nucleotide. The chain recombines TRBV7-2 with TRBJ2-3; 8 bases are shared with TRBD2. The CDR3 spans 17 residues. Germline lookup yields CDR1 SGHTA and CDR2 FQGNSA. The J segment lost 4 bases and the V segment lost 4 bases, leaving 13 bases of the junction unmatched. CDR3 loop: CASSSRGGLTLPDTQYF. The CDR3 DNA sequence: TGTGCCAGCAGCTCTCGGGGGGGACTCACTCTCCCAGATACGCAGTATTTT.

The chain uses TRBV10-3 and TRBJ1-4, with D possibly matching TRBD1 (5 bases). Germline-derived CDR1 and CDR2 are ENHRY and SYGVKD. V lost 8 bases and J lost 3, with 13 bases in between. The CDR3 has 14 residues. CDR3 in amino acids: CAIGWGSSNEKLFF. In DNA form, the CDR3 reads TGTGCCATCGGATGGGGGTCGTCTAATGAAAAACTGTTTTTT.

This clonotype came up a few times. V gene TRBV12-3 or TRBV12-4 combines with J gene TRBJ2-1, with 7 positions matching TRBD1. This CDR3 is built from 13 residues. With 5 bases clipped from V and 10 bases from J, the junction kept 8 bases outside the gene matches. As DNA, the CDR3 is TGTGCCAGCAGTACGCGGACAGGCCGAGAGCAGTTCTTC. This sequence encodes CASSTRTGREQFF.

This chain links TRBV12-3 or TRBV12-4 with TRBJ2-7; the D call may be TRBD1 or TRBD2 (5 bases each). CDR3 length: 13 amino acids. V was clipped by 6 bases and J by 4 bases, with 13 bases between them. The CDR3 spells CASRFREGYEQYF. CDR3 nucleotide sequence: TGTGCCAGCAGATTTCGAGAGGGGTACGAGCAGTACTTC.

This clonotype has only a few counts. The chain has TRBV7-2 and TRBJ1-1, with a possible D match to TRBD1 (6 bases). The CDR3 consists of 15 residues. Germline CDR1 is SGHTA and CDR2 is FQGNSA. V lost 0 bases and J 2 bases, leaving 10 bases between the germline ends. CDR3 sequence reads: CASSLAGQVNTEAFF. The CDR3 bases are TGTGCCAGCAGCTTAGCGGGACAAGTTAACACTGAAGCTTTCTTT.

In its sample, this clonotype was seen many times. The gene calls are TRBV7-9 and TRBJ2-7; 7 positions match TRBD1. J gave up 1 base and V 1 base, and 10 bases lay outside the gene matches. The CDR3 covers 17 residues. Per the germline V gene, CDR1 is SEHNR and CDR2 is FQNEAQ (reference sequence). CDR3 nucleotides: TGTGCCAGCAGCTTAGTGCTGGGACAGAAAAAATCCTACGAGCAGTACGTC. This gives the protein CASSLVLGQKKSYEQYV.

V usage is TRBV11-3 and J usage is TRBJ2-3; D is unclear. This CDR3 region has 18 residues. Trimming removed 0 bases from V and 3 bases from J, with 19 bases in between. From germline, CDR1 is SGHNT and CDR2 YENEEA. CDR3 sequence (DNA): TGTGCCAGCAGCTTAGAAGCTAGGCGTCTAGTCAAGACAGATACGCAGTATTTT. It is translated as CASSLEARRLVKTDTQYF.

For this clonotype: Germline and junction disagree at one end, which may indicate a read error. The chain has TRBV27 and TRBJ2-6; D ambiguous. Per germline, CDR1 MNHEY and CDR2 SMNVEV (reference sequence). This CDR3 is 17 amino acids long. This chain's CDR3 is CASNLFGLGSGANVLTF. CDR3 nucleotides: TGTGCCAGCAATTTATTTGGTTTAGGCTCCGGGGCCAACGTCCTGACTTTC.

CDR3 sequence: CASSLRGQGQPQHF. The CDR3, as DNA: TGTGCCAGCAGCTTAAGAGGGCAGGGGCAGCCCCAGCATTTT. This chain connects TRBV7-2 to TRBJ1-5; D is possibly TRBD1 (6 bases). Germline V gives CDR1 SGHTA, CDR2 FQGNSA. V was trimmed by 2 bases and J by 7 bases, leaving 12 bases between them. This CDR3 is 14 amino acids long.

Only a few counts were recorded for this clonotype. This chain links TRBV6-5 with TRBJ2-7; no reliable D call. The CDR3 runs 16 residues. Germline V gene sequence: CDR1 MNHEY, CDR2 SVGAGI. Trimming cost V 5 bases and J 3 bases, with 20 bases left between them. CDR3 nucleotide sequence: TGTGCCAGCAGTGGGAAAGGGTCTAACCATAACTACGAGCAGTACGTC. Its protein product is CASSGKGSNHNYEQYV.

This clonotype occurred a few times. The V and J genes are TRBV10-3 and TRBJ1-2; D gene ambiguous. The germline V gene encodes CDR1 ENHRY and CDR2 SYGVKD. Trimming left V 4 bases short and J 10 bases short, with 19 bases between. The CDR3 has 14 residues. Here the CDR3 reads CAISGVSQTEDYTF. CDR3 bases: TGTGCCATCAGTGGCGTCAGCCAGACTGAGGACTACACCTTC.

The table lists this clonotype with a few counts. This rearrangement joins TRBV6-5 to TRBJ1-1; tentative D call: TRBD1 (6 bases). Looked up from germline, CDR1 is MNHEY and CDR2 is SVGAGI. Between the trimmed V and J ends, which lost 0 bases and 5 bases, there was a span of 13 bases. The CDR3 runs 15 residues. CDR3 nucleotide sequence: TGTGCCAGCAGTTACTCGGGGGGCTCTGGGACTGAAGCTTTCTTT. Amino acid sequence: CASSYSGGSGTEAFF.

Written as DNA, the CDR3 is TGTGCCAGCAGCTTGGATAGATATGAGCAGTTCTTC. Translation gives CASSLDRYEQFF. This chain connects TRBV5-6 to TRBJ2-1; D call uncertain. CDR1 and CDR2 (germline): SGHDT, YYEEEE. Trimming removed 0 bases from V and 8 bases from J, with 6 bases in between. CDR3 length: 12 residues. Combining the CDR3 with reference TRBV5-6 and TRBJ2-1 gives the whole variable domain DAGVTQSPTHLIKTRGQQVTLRCSPKSGHDTVSWYQQALGQGPQFIFQYYEEEERQRGNFPDRFSGHQFPNYSSELNVNALLLGDSALYLCASSLDRYEQFFGPGTRLTVL.

This clonotype was seen a few times. The genes are TRBV7-2 and TRBJ2-1, with D hard to call. Germline values: CDR1 SGHTA, CDR2 FQGNSA. Trimming took 2 bases from V and 4 from J, leaving 12 bases between them. The CDR3 has 15 amino acids. CDR3 nucleotides: TGTGCCAGCAGCTTAAGGCGCGGACCTTACAATGAGCAGTTCTTC. Amino acid sequence: CASSLRRGPYNEQFF.

The chain carries TRBV20-1 and TRBJ2-3; D is unresolved. This CDR3 is built from 11 residues. CDR1 and CDR2 (germline): DFQATT, SNEGSKA (reference sequence). The V end was cut by 4 bases, the J end by 2 bases, with 4 bases between. The CDR3 protein is CSATHTDTQYF. The CDR3 DNA is TGCAGTGCTACCCACACAGATACGCAGTATTTT.

This clonotype has ten or more counts. The CDR3 DNA sequence: TGCAGCGTTGAGCGTACAGGGGTTTCCGGCGAGCAGTACTTC. Its protein is CSVERTGVSGEQYF. V gene TRBV29-1 combines with J gene TRBJ2-7; TRBD1 aligns across 7 bases. Per the germline V gene, CDR1 is SQVTM and CDR2 is ANQGSEA. This CDR3 has 14 amino acids. After removal of 3 bases from V and 6 bases from J, the junction contained 11 bases not matched to a gene.

The chain combines TRBV20-1 with TRBJ2-4; D unclear. The CDR3 covers 10 residues. V lost 6 bases to trimming and J lost 14 bases, with 14 bases between them. Germline lookup yields CDR1 DFQATT and CDR2 SNEGSKA (reference sequence). The CDR3 reads CSAQAPPEYF. Written as DNA, the CDR3 is TGCAGTGCCCAGGCCCCGCCGGAGTACTTC.

Worth noting for this clonotype: Relative to the germline gene, one junction end is altered; a read error may explain this. CDR3 nucleotides: TGTGCCAGTAGTATAGCGGGAGCCCGCACAGATACGCAGTGTTTT. Protein product: CASSIAGARTDTQCF. The chain is built from TRBV19 and TRBJ2-3; maybe TRBD2 (6 bases). CDR1 is LNHDA and CDR2 is SQIVND in the germline V gene (reference sequence). The CDR3 is 15 amino acids.

This clonotype has at least ten counts. The chain is built from TRBV11-2 and TRBJ2-1; D gene uncertain. With 5 bases removed from V and 9 bases from J, the gap between germline ends came to 14 bases. Germline V gene sequence: CDR1 SGHAT, CDR2 FQNNGV. This CDR3 comprises 13 residues. CDR3 sequence reads: CASSGLGIGEQFF. The DNA for the CDR3 is TGTGCCAGCAGCGGGCTAGGAATCGGTGAGCAGTTCTTC.

This chain links TRBV5-1 with TRBJ2-5, with D perhaps matching TRBD1 (5 bases). CDR1 is SGHRS and CDR2 is YFSETQ in the germline V gene. The CDR3 spans 15 residues. Trimming cost V 0 bases and J 2 bases, with 11 bases left between them. CDR3 loop: CASSLARRVQETQYF. The CDR3 region has the DNA TGCGCCAGCAGCTTGGCACGCAGGGTTCAAGAGACCCAGTACTTC.

V and J are TRBV12-3 or TRBV12-4 and TRBJ1-1, with 7 bases that match TRBD1. This CDR3 contains 16 residues. The V gene end was trimmed by 6 bases and the J gene end by 1 base; junction bases not matched to a gene: 11. The CDR3 sequence: CASRLQIQGRNTEAFF. DNA for the CDR3: TGTGCCAGCAGGCTTCAAATACAGGGGCGGAACACTGAAGCTTTCTTT.

This clonotype was detected only a few times. The genes are TRBV19 and TRBJ1-6, with D unclear. From germline, CDR1 is LNHDA and CDR2 SQIVND (reference sequence). This CDR3 comprises 13 residues. The ends were cut back, 3 bases at V and 5 bases at J, with 5 bases in the middle. The CDR3 DNA follows: TGTGCCAGTAGTATCTTCAATAATTCACCCCTCCACTTT. This codes for CASSIFNNSPLHF.

This clonotype has a count of ten or more. This chain links TRBV5-1 with TRBJ1-1; D gene ambiguous. Per the germline V gene, CDR1 is SGHRS and CDR2 is YFSETQ. V was cut by 0 bases and J by 1 base, with 4 bases left in between. This CDR3 has 13 amino acids. The chain's CDR3 is CASSLESNTEAFF. The CDR3 DNA reads as TGCGCCAGCAGCTTGGAGTCGAACACTGAAGCTTTCTTT.

The gene calls are TRBV15 and TRBJ1-5, with D unresolved. The length of the CDR3 is 12 residues. The V end was cut by 0 bases, the J end by 9 bases, with 6 bases between. Germline CDR1 reads LNHNV; CDR2 reads YYDKDF (reference sequence). This CDR3 is CATSRDQSPQHF. The CDR3 bases are TGTGCCACCAGCAGAGATCAATCGCCCCAGCATTTT.

This clonotype was found a few times. This chain links TRBV29-1 with TRBJ1-1; no firm D call. The CDR3 length is 17 residues. The germline CDR1 and CDR2 sequences are SQVTM and ANQGSEA. The V gene lost 7 bases and the J gene lost 0 bases, with 24 bases spanning the gap. The CDR3 DNA follows: TGCAGCGGAACCCATATCTCCCAGCGGCCCATGAACACTGAAGCTTTCTTT. It yields the protein CSGTHISQRPMNTEAFF.

This clonotype was observed many times. The J gene is TRBJ1-5, the V gene TRBV7-9; TRBD1 aligns across 8 bases. J lost 4 bases, V lost 5 bases, and 7 bases had no gene match. The CDR3 has 15 amino acids. The V gene's germline CDR1 is SEHNR and CDR2 FQNEAQ (reference sequence). CDR3 sequence: CASSKGQGENQPQHF. The CDR3 coding sequence is TGTGCCAGCAGCAAAGGACAGGGTGAGAATCAGCCCCAGCATTTT.

For the CDR3, the DNA is TGTGCCAGCAGCTTAGGTCTCGGGAACCAAGAGACCCAGTACTTC. It yields the protein CASSLGLGNQETQYF. The gene calls are TRBV7-6 and TRBJ2-5; TRBD2 might be the D (5 bases). Trimming took off 1 base at V and 0 bases at J, with 9 bases between the two ends. Germline CDR1 is SGHVS and CDR2 is FNYEAQ. The CDR3 is 15 residues long.